The 27 T cell receptor beta chains below were found in one sample sequenced in a study of control samples from healthy donors and cancer patients. Assay used: immunoSEQ multiplex PCR; TCRdb lists only in-frame clones, some missing. The data contain 90,000 to 150,000 clones, about nine tenths of them singletons. Sequences were obtained from blood. The receptors originated from a man aged 35-49 years in good health.

The CDR3 region is CASSMGGSGGPDTQYF. The CDR3 DNA follows: TGTGCCAGTAGTATGGGTGGAAGCGGGGGACCAGATACGCAGTATTTT. The rearrangement uses TRBV19 and TRBJ2-3, with 8 bases matching TRBD2. The CDR3 length is 16 residues. The V segment lost 3 bases and the J segment 4 bases; nucleotides outside the gene matches: 9. Germline V lookup: CDR1 LNHDA, CDR2 SQIVND (reference sequence).

The gene calls are TRBV7-2 and TRBJ2-1, with D possibly TRBD1 on 5 matching bases. This CDR3 region has 16 residues. CDR1 SGHTA and CDR2 FQGNSA come from the germline V gene. The V and J ends lost 2 bases and 1 base respectively, with 12 bases between them. Here the CDR3 DNA reads TGTGCCAGCAGCTTAAGGGCAGGGCGGTCCTACAATGAGCAGTTCTTC. It encodes CASSLRAGRSYNEQFF.

The chain joins TRBV11-2 to TRBJ1-1; D remains ambiguous. Trimming took off 3 bases at V and 3 bases at J, with 11 bases between the two ends. CDR3 length: 14 amino acids. Looked up from germline, CDR1 is SGHAT and CDR2 is FQNNGV. The CDR3 DNA reads as TGTGCCAGCAGCTTCTTCGGGGTCGACACTGAAGCTTTCTTT. Protein sequence: CASSFFGVDTEAFF.

The V call is TRBV29-1, the J call TRBJ2-7, with D possibly being TRBD2 (6 bases). From germline, CDR1 is SQVTM and CDR2 ANQGSEA. V lost 4 bases to trimming and J lost 4 bases, with 11 bases between them. This CDR3 spans 12 amino acids. The CDR3 DNA reads TGCAGCGTTGGTGAGGCGGGGTACGAGCAGTACTTC. Translating it yields CSVGEAGYEQYF.

The V gene is TRBV2, the J gene TRBJ1-6; possibly TRBD1 for D (5 bases). The CDR3 sequence is 14 residues long. Germline-derived CDR1 and CDR2 are SNHLY and FYNNEI. The germline V and J ends were trimmed by 3 bases and 10 bases, with 13 bases remaining between them. The CDR3 sequence: CASSEQGLRSPLHF. CDR3 coding DNA: TGTGCCAGCAGTGAGCAGGGCCTTAGGTCACCCCTCCACTTT.

The chain uses TRBV15 and TRBJ1-5, with D tentatively TRBD1 (5 bases). V was clipped by 5 bases and J by 3 bases, with 11 bases between them. Looked up from germline, CDR1 is LNHNV and CDR2 is YYDKDF (reference sequence). The CDR3 runs to 14 residues. The CDR3 region has the DNA TGTGCCACCAGCGTCGGGACCCTCAATCAGCCCCAGCATTTT. Its protein is CATSVGTLNQPQHF.

The J gene is TRBJ1-4, the V gene TRBV2; TRBD1 is a possible D gene (6 bases). The V gene's germline CDR1 is SNHLY and CDR2 FYNNEI. The CDR3 has 14 amino acids. V lost 6 bases and J 7 bases, leaving 15 bases between the germline ends. CDR3 DNA: TGTGCCAGCAGGGATACAGGGAATAGTGAAAAACTGTTTTTT. Translated, it gives CASRDTGNSEKLFF.

The chain has TRBV4-3 and TRBJ2-1; 7 nucleotides align to TRBD1. This CDR3 region has 15 residues. Germline V lookup: CDR1 LGHNA, CDR2 YSLEER. Germline trimming cut 2 bases from V and 5 bases from J; bases unmatched to any gene: 6. As DNA, the CDR3 is TGCGCCAGCAGCCAAATACCGGGACAGCACAATGAGCAGTTCTTC. Its translation: CASSQIPGQHNEQFF.

In its sample, this clone was seen once. The chain employs TRBV10-3 and TRBJ2-7; D gene ambiguous. The CDR3 is 12 residues long. The germline CDR1 and CDR2 sequences are ENHRY and SYGVKD. Trimming pared 2 bases from V and 6 bases from J, leaving 8 bases between. The DNA of the CDR3 is TGTGCCATCAGTGAGGGAATCATCGAGCAGTACTTC. Protein: CAISEGIIEQYF.

This clone was seen a few times. The CDR3 spells CASSFPGQDYGYTF. CDR3 sequence (DNA): TGTGCCAGCAGCTTCCCGGGACAGGATTACGGCTACACCTTC. This chain joins TRBV7-3 and TRBJ1-2; 8 positions match TRBD1. The CDR3 totals 14 residues. Trimming took 3 bases from V and 8 from J; bases not matched to a gene: 8. Germline V gene lookup returns CDR1 SGHTA and CDR2 FQGTGA.

This rearrangement joins TRBV2 to TRBJ1-4; tentative D call: TRBD1 (5 bases). This CDR3 is built from 14 residues. Trimming left V 4 bases short and J 8 bases short, with 14 bases between. CDR1 is SNHLY, CDR2 FYNNEI, per germline. CDR3 sequence: CASSGGRREEKLFF. In nucleotides, the CDR3 is TGTGCCAGCAGTGGGGGGAGGCGGGAGGAAAAACTGTTTTTT.

The V and J genes are TRBV7-3 and TRBJ1-2; D perhaps matches TRBD1 (6 bases). The germline V and J ends were trimmed by 5 bases and 6 bases, with 13 bases remaining between them. This CDR3 has 13 amino acids. From germline, CDR1 is SGHTA and CDR2 FQGTGA. For the CDR3, the DNA is TGTGCCAGCAGCCGCAGGGGTGGAGATGGCTACACCTTC. Its protein product is CASSRRGGDGYTF.

This clone came up a few times. This chain connects TRBV11-2 to TRBJ1-5; no clear D. The CDR3 runs 14 residues. Trimming removed 3 bases at V and 3 bases at J, with 9 bases between. The V gene's germline CDR1 is SGHAT and CDR2 FQNNGV. The CDR3 here is CASSFPQLNQPQHF. The DNA for the CDR3 is TGTGCCAGCAGCTTCCCACAACTCAATCAGCCCCAGCATTTT.

This clone was seen only a few times. The chain joins TRBV30 to TRBJ2-2; D uncertain. This CDR3 region has 12 residues. The V gene's germline CDR1 is GTSNPN and CDR2 SVGIG (reference sequence). V was trimmed by 3 bases and J by 4 bases, leaving 6 bases between them. The CDR3 reads CAWRRPTGELFF. CDR3 DNA: TGTGCCTGGAGAAGACCCACCGGGGAGCTGTTTTTT.

The chain combines TRBV18 with TRBJ1-1; D is unclear. Trimming left V 3 bases short and J 1 base short, with 6 bases between. CDR3 length: 13 amino acids. The germline V gene encodes CDR1 KGHSH and CDR2 LQKENI. CDR3 in DNA: TGTGCCAGCTCACCGAGGGAGAACACTGAAGCTTTCTTT. This translates into CASSPRENTEAFF.

The chain is built from TRBV5-1 and TRBJ2-1; D not resolved. From germline, CDR1 is SGHRS and CDR2 YFSETQ. V lost 4 bases and J lost 3, with 2 bases in between. CDR3 length: 11 amino acids. The CDR3 loop reads CASSDYNEQFF. CDR3 DNA sequence: TGCGCCAGCAGCGACTACAATGAGCAGTTCTTC.

In this sample, this clone turned up once. The chain joins TRBV4-3 to TRBJ2-6; unclear D gene. This CDR3 region has 18 residues. V lost 0 bases and J lost 2, with 14 bases in between. The germline CDR1 and CDR2 sequences are LGHNA and YSLEER. CDR3 region: CASSQDRSRGPGANVLTF. The CDR3 bases are TGCGCCAGCAGCCAAGATCGGTCAAGAGGTCCTGGGGCCAACGTCCTGACTTTC.

The chain joins TRBV7-9 to TRBJ1-1; D is unclear. V was cut by 6 bases and J by 1 base, with 6 bases left in between. Germline lookup yields CDR1 SEHNR and CDR2 FQNEAQ (reference sequence). The CDR3 extends over 12 amino acids. CDR3 region: CASSFGNTEAFF. The CDR3 DNA reads TGTGCCAGCAGTTTCGGGAACACTGAAGCTTTCTTT.

This chain connects TRBV9 to TRBJ2-1; TRBD2 matches at 15 bases. The CDR3 spans 15 residues. Germline V gene data show CDR1 as SGDLS and CDR2 as YYNGEE. Trimming removed 4 bases from V and 9 bases from J; junction bases left unmatched: 5. CDR3 sequence (DNA): TGTGCCAGCAGCCCCGGACTAGCGGGGGGGTCTGAGCAGTTCTTC. Protein product: CASSPGLAGGSEQFF.

J is TRBJ1-5 and V is TRBV24-1, with unresolved D. The CDR3 loop spans 14 amino acids. The V gene lost 5 bases and the J gene lost 3 bases, with 10 bases spanning the gap. Germline V gene sequence: CDR1 KGHDR, CDR2 SFDVKD. The CDR3 nucleotides are TGTGCCACCAGTGCCGCGAATTCCAATCAGCCCCAGCATTTT. Encoded protein: CATSAANSNQPQHF.

On this clone itself: The sample holds other DNA sequences that translate to the same CDR3. The chain is built from TRBV30 and TRBJ1-5; 7 bases map to TRBD1. The germline gives CDR1 GTSNPN, CDR2 SVGIG (reference sequence). With V trimmed by 0 bases and J by 4 bases, 0 bases remained unmatched. The CDR3 runs 13 residues. The CDR3 spells CAWSVQGNQPQHF. The CDR3 coding sequence is TGTGCCTGGAGTGTACAGGGGAATCAGCCCCAGCATTTT.

The V gene is TRBV7-2, the J gene TRBJ2-1; 13 nucleotides align to TRBD2. With V trimmed by 1 base and J by 8 bases, 5 bases remained unmatched. The CDR3 extends over 16 amino acids. Germline V CDR1 and CDR2: SGHTA, FQGNSA. The CDR3 protein is CASSLELAGGPYEQFF. CDR3 nucleotides: TGTGCCAGCAGCTTAGAACTAGCGGGGGGGCCTTATGAGCAGTTCTTC.

V is TRBV5-6 and J is TRBJ2-2; D gene ambiguous. This CDR3 is 14 amino acids long. Trimming removed 2 bases at V and 6 bases at J, with 11 bases between. Germline assignment: CDR1 SGHDT and CDR2 YYEEEE. As DNA, the CDR3 is TGTGCCAGCAGCTTAGCCCTTTCAGCCGGGGAGCTGTTTTTT. It encodes CASSLALSAGELFF.

A remark on this clone: The sample holds other DNA sequences that translate to the same CDR3. The chain carries TRBV27 and TRBJ2-3; TRBD2 matches 13 bases. V gave up 6 bases and J gave up 4 bases; unmatched junction bases: 7. The CDR3 runs 16 residues. Germline V gene lookup returns CDR1 MNHEY and CDR2 SMNVEV (reference sequence). This chain's CDR3 is CASSVLAGGPADTQYF. As DNA, the CDR3 is TGTGCCAGCAGCGTACTAGCGGGGGGGCCTGCAGATACGCAGTATTTT.

This clone was seen a few times. The genes are TRBV7-8 and TRBJ2-1; the D is unclear. CDR1 is SGHVS and CDR2 is FQNEAQ in the germline V gene. V lost 1 base to trimming and J lost 0 bases, with 13 bases between them. The CDR3 has 17 amino acids. The CDR3 coding sequence is TGTGCCAGCAGCTTAGGAAGGGTCTCTAGCTCCTACAATGAGCAGTTCTTC. Its translation is CASSLGRVSSSYNEQFF.

This clone appeared once. This rearrangement joins TRBV5-1 to TRBJ1-3; a weak D match, TRBD1 (5 bases). Germline CDR1 is SGHRS and CDR2 is YFSETQ. This CDR3 has 17 amino acids. Trimming took 0 bases from V and 1 from J, leaving 14 bases between them. The DNA for the CDR3 is TGCGCCAGCAGCTTGGCCGGCAGGGACTCATCTGGAAACACCATATATTTT. As protein: CASSLAGRDSSGNTIYF.

V is TRBV24-1 and J is TRBJ1-1, with TRBD1 as a possible D gene (5 bases). The CDR3 has 13 residues. Trimming pared 5 bases from V and 6 bases from J, leaving 12 bases between. Germline-derived CDR1 and CDR2 are KGHDR and SFDVKD. The CDR3 loop reads CATSVGRGAEAFF. The CDR3 nucleotides are TGTGCCACCAGTGTCGGAAGGGGTGCTGAAGCTTTCTTT.